This T cell receptor (beta chain) was recovered during a study of TIL therapy for anti-PD-1-resistant metastatic lung cancer. Study summary: Most patients had lung adenocarcinoma; several tumors were EGFR-mutant, two ALK-rearranged; half smoked currently or formerly. Tumors carried a median about 1.5 non-synonymous mutations per megabase. Regarding the study as a whole: The baseline peripheral repertoire was partially replaced by infused TIL clonotypes that later decayed.

As concerns this clone: The antigen is unknown.

The time point denotes: pre-treatment sample, taken before nivolumab and TIL therapy. The libraries were made with immunoSEQ v3. Produced via immunoSEQ multiplex PCR; TCRdb's table is partial and in-frame only. The sample includes about 60,000 clones, 55% to 75% of them seen just once. The clonotype originates from a person aged 25 to 85 with non-small cell lung cancer. Sequencing was performed on blood, taken at baseline.

The CDR3 DNA is TGTGCCAGCAGCCCACAGGGGAACACTGAAGCTTTCTTT. This codes for CASSPQGNTEAFF. This rearrangement joins TRBV6-6 to TRBJ1-1, with a weak D call TRBD1 (6 bases). Germline V gene sequence: CDR1 MNHNY, CDR2 SVGAGI (reference sequence). Deletions cut 6 bases from V and 1 base from J, with 9 bases between. There are 13 residues in the CDR3.